This TCR beta chain stems from a study of blood T cell repertoires in COVID-19. Study overall: COVID-19 samples from acute and convalescent phases originated in the United States, Italy and Spain.

On this clone itself: The sample has other DNA sequences that encode this CDR3 too.

Sequencing was performed with immunoSEQ multiplex PCR; in TCRdb, only in-frame clones are kept and a portion is missing. The sample includes 110,000 or so clones, 86% of them seen just once. With V trimmed by 4 bases and J by 4 bases, 2 bases remained unmatched. The length of the CDR3 is 15 residues. The germline CDR1 and CDR2 sequences are SGHRS and YFSETQ. The rearrangement uses TRBV5-1 and TRBJ2-1; 13 bases line up with TRBD2. This receptor was identified in a man in his 70s who had recovered from COVID-19. The material sequenced was peripheral blood. CDR3 coding DNA: TGCGCCAGCAGCCTGGGACTAGCGGGGTACAATGAGCAGTTCTTC. Translation: CASSLGLAGYNEQFF.